This T cell receptor (beta chain) is from a study of blood T cell repertoires in COVID-19. As for the study in general: The samples span acute and convalescent COVID-19 from the United States, Italy and Spain. The analysed material was cDNA or gDNA that came from T cells, B-cell-depleted T cells, or PBMCs.

As handled by the study authors: Amplification from reference gene primers served as the basis for estimated nucleated cell counts. Measured with immunoSEQ multiplex PCR; TCRdb has only the in-frame clones, and not every one. The DNA was the basis for D and trimming; V, J and clone size are from that table. Counted here are around 150,000 clones, 86% occurring once; the ten biggest clones make up 2.5% to 4%. CDR1 and CDR2 (germline): SGHRS, YFSETQ. V trimming: 2 bases; J trimming: 6 bases; junction bases outside the gene matches: 7. The CDR3 is 14 amino acids. Sequencing used peripheral blood. This chain uses TRBV5-1 with TRBJ1-2; 7 bases agree with TRBD1. This TCR derives from a man between 65 and 85 years old with acute or convalescent COVID-19. CDR3 amino acids: CASSFPGQQDGYTF. Written as DNA, the CDR3 is TGCGCCAGCAGCTTCCCGGGACAGCAGGATGGCTACACCTTC.